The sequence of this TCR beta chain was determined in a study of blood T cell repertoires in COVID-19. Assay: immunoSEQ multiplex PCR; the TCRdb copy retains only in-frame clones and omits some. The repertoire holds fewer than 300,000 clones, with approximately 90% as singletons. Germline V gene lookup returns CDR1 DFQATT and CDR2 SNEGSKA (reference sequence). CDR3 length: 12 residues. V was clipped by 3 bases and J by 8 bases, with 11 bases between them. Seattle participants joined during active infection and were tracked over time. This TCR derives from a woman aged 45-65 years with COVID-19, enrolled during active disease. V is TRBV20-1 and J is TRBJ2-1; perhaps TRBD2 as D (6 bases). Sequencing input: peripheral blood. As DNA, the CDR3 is TGCAGTGCTAGTCCCGGGAGCGATGAGCAGTTCTTC. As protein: CSASPGSDEQFF.